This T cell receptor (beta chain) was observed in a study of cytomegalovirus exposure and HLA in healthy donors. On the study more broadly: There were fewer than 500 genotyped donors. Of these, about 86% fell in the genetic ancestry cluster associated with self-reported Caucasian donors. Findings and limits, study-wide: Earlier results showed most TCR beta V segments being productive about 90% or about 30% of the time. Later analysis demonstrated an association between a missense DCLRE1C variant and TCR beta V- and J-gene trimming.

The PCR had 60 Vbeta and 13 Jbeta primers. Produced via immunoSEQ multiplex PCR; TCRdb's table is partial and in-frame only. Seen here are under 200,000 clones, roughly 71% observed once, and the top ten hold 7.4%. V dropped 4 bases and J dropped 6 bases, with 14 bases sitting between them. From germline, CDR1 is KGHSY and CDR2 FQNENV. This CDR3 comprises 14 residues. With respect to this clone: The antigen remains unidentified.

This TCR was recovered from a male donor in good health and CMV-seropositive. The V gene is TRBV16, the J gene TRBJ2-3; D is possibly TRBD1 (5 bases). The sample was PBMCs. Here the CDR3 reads CASSRKGDSDTQYF. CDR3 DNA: TGTGCCAGCAGCCGAAAAGGGGATTCGGATACGCAGTATTTT.